This T cell receptor (beta chain) appears in the sequencing data of a study of blood T cell repertoires in COVID-19. The overall study: The samples span acute and convalescent COVID-19 from the United States, Italy and Spain. The cDNA or gDNA used as material had been derived from T cells, B-cell-depleted T cells, or PBMCs.

Authors' data handling: The authors estimated nucleated cell counts from reference gene primer amplification. Assay used: immunoSEQ multiplex PCR; TCRdb lists only in-frame clones, some missing. From that table come the V and J calls and clone size; the DNA was used to work out D and trimming. The sample carries around 100,000 clones, 70% to 90% recorded once. The germline V gene has CDR1 MNHEY and CDR2 SVGAGI. The CDR3 contains 12 residues. Trimming stripped 6 bases from V and 6 bases from J, with 11 bases between. The chain uses TRBV6-5 and TRBJ1-1; the D is unclear. The receptor was derived from a man aged 50-60 years with active or convalescent COVID-19. Sequencing was performed on peripheral blood. The CDR3 region is CASRNGVSEAFF. The CDR3 DNA sequence: TGTGCCAGCAGAAACGGGGTTTCTGAAGCTTTCTTT.